A single sample is the source of the 9 T cell receptor beta chains below, sequenced in a study of blood T cell repertoires in COVID-19. Measured with immunoSEQ multiplex PCR; TCRdb has only the in-frame clones, and not every one. The table shows about 120,000 clones, with about four fifths occurring only once. The sequencing input was peripheral blood. The receptors originated from a man aged 60-69 years with active or convalescent COVID-19.

The rearrangement uses TRBV11-3 and TRBJ2-5; 13 bases are a match to TRBD2. The CDR3 extends over 16 amino acids. CDR1 is SGHNT and CDR2 is YENEEA in the germline V gene. Germline trimming cut 5 bases from V and 4 bases from J; bases unmatched to any gene: 7. In DNA, the CDR3 is TGTGCCAGCAGCCCGGGGACTAGCGGGGAGGTAGAGACCCAGTACTTC. Translation: CASSPGTSGEVETQYF. Full variable domain (rest looked up from reference TRBV11-3 and TRBJ2-5): EAGVVQSPRYKIIEKKQPVAFWCNPISGHNTLYWYLQNLGQGPELLIRYENEEAVDDSQLPKDRFSAERLKGVDSTLKIQPAELGDSAVYLCASSPGTSGEVETQYFGPGTRLLVL.

The V call is TRBV6-5, the J call TRBJ1-2; a possible D gene is TRBD1 (5 bases). V lost 5 bases and J lost 3, with 13 bases in between. The CDR3 has 14 amino acids. In germline, CDR1 is MNHEY, CDR2 SVGAGI. Here the CDR3 reads CASSRQGNYYGYTF. The CDR3 nucleotides read TGTGCCAGCAGTCGCCAGGGTAACTACTATGGCTACACCTTC.

The chain joins TRBV7-9 to TRBJ2-1; D is unclear. This CDR3 is 12 amino acids long. CDR1 is SEHNR, CDR2 FQNEAQ, per germline (reference sequence). The V end was cut by 2 bases, the J end by 7 bases, with 6 bases between. This CDR3 reads CASSLRVNEQFF. The CDR3 bases are TGTGCCAGCAGCTTAAGAGTGAATGAGCAGTTCTTC.

V is TRBV2 and J is TRBJ2-5, with 11 bases lining up with TRBD2. The germline V gene has CDR1 SNHLY and CDR2 FYNNEI. The length of the CDR3 is 21 residues. The junction had 23 bases not matched to a gene; V was cut back by 4 bases and J by 4 bases. The CDR3 DNA reads TGTGCCAGCAGTGTCTGGGACAGGGAGAGGGTAGCGGGAGGGCCGTCAGAGACCCAGTACTTC. It specifies CASSVWDRERVAGGPSETQYF.

The CDR3 DNA sequence: TGTGCCTGGAGGATGCCCCCGGGACAGGAAGCTTTCTTT. This translates into CAWRMPPGQEAFF. V and J are TRBV30 and TRBJ1-1; TRBD1 matches 7 bases. The ends lost 3 bases at V and 8 bases at J; junction bases unmatched: 9. The length of the CDR3 is 13 residues. CDR1 is GTSNPN, CDR2 SVGIG, per germline (reference sequence).

The chain recombines TRBV18 with TRBJ2-3; 13 nucleotides align to TRBD2. The V and J ends lost 0 bases and 3 bases, in that order; junction bases with no gene match: 0. Germline V gives CDR1 KGHSH, CDR2 LQKENI. This CDR3 contains 16 residues. CDR3 DNA: TGTGCCAGCTCACCACCGGGACTAGCGGGAACAGATACGCAGTATTTT. Residues: CASSPPGLAGTDTQYF.

The chain recombines TRBV19 with TRBJ2-1; 8 bases match TRBD2. Trimming removed 3 bases from V and 1 base from J; junction bases left unmatched: 8. The CDR3 consists of 17 residues. Germline-derived CDR1 and CDR2 are LNHDA and SQIVND (reference sequence). The CDR3 loop reads CASSIEAGVISYNEQFF. The CDR3, as DNA: TGTGCCAGTAGTATTGAAGCGGGAGTTATATCCTACAATGAGCAGTTCTTC.

The rearrangement links TRBV5-4 to TRBJ1-5; 10 bases are shared with TRBD1. Germline lookup yields CDR1 SGHNT and CDR2 YYREEE (reference sequence). J was trimmed by 5 bases and V by 0 bases; bases with no gene match: 2. This CDR3 region has 15 residues. CDR3 residues: CASSLGGQGDQPQHF. Written as DNA, the CDR3 is TGTGCCAGCAGCTTGGGAGGACAGGGGGATCAGCCCCAGCATTTT. The entire variable domain, with the rest obtained from reference TRBV5-4 and TRBJ1-5, is as follows: ETGVTQSPTHLIKTRGQQVTLRCSSQSGHNTVSWYQQALGQGPQFIFQYYREEENGRGNFPPRFSGLQFPNYSSELNVNALELDDSALYLCASSLGGQGDQPQHFGDGTRLSIL.

The J gene is TRBJ1-5, the V gene TRBV24-1, with D hard to call. Per the germline V gene, CDR1 is KGHDR and CDR2 is SFDVKD. Trimming shortened V by 7 bases and J by 6 bases, and 6 bases separated the two germline ends. CDR3 length: 11 amino acids. In nucleotides, the CDR3 is TGTGCCACCAGGAAGAGTCAGCCCCAGCATTTT. Translated: CATRKSQPQHF.